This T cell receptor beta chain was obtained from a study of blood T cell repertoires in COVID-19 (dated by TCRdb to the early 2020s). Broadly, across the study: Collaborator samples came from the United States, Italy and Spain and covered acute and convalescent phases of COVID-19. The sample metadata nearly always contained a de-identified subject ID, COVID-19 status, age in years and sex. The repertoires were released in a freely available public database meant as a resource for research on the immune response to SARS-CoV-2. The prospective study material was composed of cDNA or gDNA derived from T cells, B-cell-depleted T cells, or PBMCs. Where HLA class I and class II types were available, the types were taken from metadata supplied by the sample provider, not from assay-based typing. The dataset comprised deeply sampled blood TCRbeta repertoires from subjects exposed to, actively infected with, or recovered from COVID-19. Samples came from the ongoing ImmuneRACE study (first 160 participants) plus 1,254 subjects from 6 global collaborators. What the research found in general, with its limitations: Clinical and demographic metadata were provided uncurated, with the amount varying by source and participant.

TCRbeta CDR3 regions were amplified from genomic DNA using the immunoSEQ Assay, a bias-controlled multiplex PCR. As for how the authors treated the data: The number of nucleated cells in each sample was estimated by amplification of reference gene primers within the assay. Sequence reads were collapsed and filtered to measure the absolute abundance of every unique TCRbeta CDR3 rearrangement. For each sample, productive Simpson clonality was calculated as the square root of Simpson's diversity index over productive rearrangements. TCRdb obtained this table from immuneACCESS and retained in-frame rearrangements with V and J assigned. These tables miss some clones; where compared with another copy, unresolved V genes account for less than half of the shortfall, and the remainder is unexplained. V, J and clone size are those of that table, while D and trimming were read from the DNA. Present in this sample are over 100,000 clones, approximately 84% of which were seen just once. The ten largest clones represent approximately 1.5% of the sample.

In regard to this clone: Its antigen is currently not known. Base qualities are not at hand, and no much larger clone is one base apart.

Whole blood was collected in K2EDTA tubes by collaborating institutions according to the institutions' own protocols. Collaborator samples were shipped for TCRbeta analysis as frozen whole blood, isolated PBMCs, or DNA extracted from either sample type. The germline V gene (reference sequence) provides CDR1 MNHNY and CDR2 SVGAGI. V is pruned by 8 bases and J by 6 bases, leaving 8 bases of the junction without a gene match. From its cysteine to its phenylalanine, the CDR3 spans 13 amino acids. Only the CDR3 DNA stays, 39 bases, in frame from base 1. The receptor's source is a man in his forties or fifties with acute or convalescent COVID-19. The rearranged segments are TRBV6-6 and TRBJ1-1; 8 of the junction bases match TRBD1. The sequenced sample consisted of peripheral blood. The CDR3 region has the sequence CASAGQGGPEAFF. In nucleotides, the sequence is TGTGCCAGCGCCGGACAGGGAGGCCCTGAAGCTTTCTTT.